A selection of T cell receptor beta chains follows, all from one sample in a study of T cells expressing NK-cell markers. TCRdb reprocessed the 5' RACE reads, with one entry per CDR3 protein and no DNA. Here the sample table reports around 470,000 distinct CDR3 sequences. Sample: blood T cells: a sorted CD56 or NKG2C T cell subset, CD4+ or CD8+ T cells, or bulk PBMC T cells (not recorded which). The receptors were gathered from a woman aged 50 to 65 in good health. Both conserved end residues are part of each CDR3.

>TRBJ2-1|TRBV29-1
CSVEDRVDEQFF
>TRBJ1-1|TRBV7-9
CASSIPLQGGITEAFF
>TRBJ1-4|TRBV4-1
CASSQESHTNEKLFF
>TRBJ2-2|TRBV7-6
CASSLGPDTGELFF
>TRBJ1-1|TRBV12-3/TRBV12-4
CASKLGTNTEAFF
>TRBJ2-1|TRBV9
CASSARLTNEQFF
>TRBJ2-2|TRBV12-3/TRBV12-4
CASRGTSGSFAGELFF
>TRBJ2-3|TRBV4-1
CASSQVGLAVDTQYF
>TRBJ2-7|TRBV10-3
CAISESTGRAHEQYF
>TRBJ2-3|TRBV15
CATSGGLTDTQYF
>TRBJ1-1|TRBV5-1
CASSWGNRGNTEAFF
>TRBJ2-7|TRBV14
CASRLSGRNEQYF
>TRBJ2-2|TRBV7-9
CASSSGQMGSNTGELFF